Listed below are T cell receptor beta chains from one sample, sequenced in a study of neurological immune-mediated disorders. TCRdb independently ran MiXCR on the 5' RACE reads; one entry per CDR3 protein. The data show 15,000 to 20,000 distinct CDR3 sequences, over 25% seen once. What was sequenced was PBMCs. These receptors originate from a man in his forties or fifties with HTLV-1-associated myelopathy (HAM/TSP). Each CDR3 is given with its conserved first and last residue. The D gene is left open where the match is weak. Not every row has a clone size; where given, it reads once, few, many or a size class.

TRBJ2-3,TRBV7-3,many,.,TGTGCCAGCTCTGTGGGACCAAGGGACACAGATACGCAGTATTTT,CASSVGPRDTDTQYF
TRBJ2-2,TRBV19,few,.,TGTGCCAGTAGTATAGGGCCCGGGGAGCTGTTTTTT,CASSIGPGELFF
TRBJ2-3,TRBV7-6,few,TRBD1,TGTGCCAGCACCAAACAGACAGGGGCGGATACGCAGTATTTT,CASTKQTGADTQYF
TRBJ2-2,TRBV10-2,.,.,TGCGCCAGCAGTGAAGGCGGGTTAGGCGGGGAGCTGTTTTTT,CASSEGGLGGELFF
TRBJ2-4,TRBV7-9,medium-sized,TRBD1,TGTGCCAGCAGCTCCTTTGACAGGGGGCTTTCAACCAAAAACATTCAGTACTTC,CASSSFDRGLSTKNIQYF
TRBJ1-6,TRBV13,many,.,TGTGCCAGCAGCCTCGGCCGGGGCAGACGCGATTCACCCCTCCACTTT,CASSLGRGRRDSPLHF
TRBJ2-1,TRBV10-3,once,.,TGTGCCATCAGCGAACAGCGGAGCCCACCCTACAATGAGCAGTTCTTC,CAISEQRSPPYNEQFF
TRBJ1-2,TRBV29-1,.,.,TGCGGCGTCCTTGGCTACACCTTC,CGVLGYTF
TRBJ1-1,TRBV6-5,few,.,TGTGCCAGCAGTTACGGTGGCGCAGAGGGCGGAAGAACTGAAGCTTTCTTT,CASSYGGAEGGRTEAFF
TRBJ1-4,TRBV28,.,TRBD1,TGTGCCAGCAGTTCGACAGGGGGCATACGTGAAAAACTGTTTTTT,CASSSTGGIREKLFF
TRBJ2-7,TRBV19,.,.,TGTGCCAGTAGTCCACGGTACCCTACAGTGGCCTACGAGCAGTACTTC,CASSPRYPTVAYEQYF
TRBJ1-1,TRBV12-3/TRBV12-4,many,TRBD1,TGTGCCAGCAGTTTGGGACAGCCGAACAGTGGGGCTTTCTTT,CASSLGQPNSGAFF
TRBJ1-6,TRBV27,medium-sized,TRBD1,TGTGCCAGCAGTTCCCGGGACAGAAATTCACCCCTCCACTTT,CASSSRDRNSPLHF
TRBJ2-1,TRBV4-1,.,.,TGCGCCAGCAGCCGAGATGGAGGGGGGTTCAATGAGCAGTTCTTC,CASSRDGGGFNEQFF
TRBJ1-2,TRBV27,few,.,TGTGCCAGCAGCCCGGTAGCGGGCGGCTATGGCTACACCTTC,CASSPVAGGYGYTF
TRBJ2-5,TRBV29-1,medium-sized,TRBD2,TGCAGCTCCGGACTAGCGGGCCGGGGGGAGACCCAGTACTTC,CSSGLAGRGETQYF
TRBJ2-5,TRBV27,many,TRBD1,TGTGCCAGCACCCCGGGACAGGGGTATCAAGAGACCCAGTACTTC,CASTPGQGYQETQYF
TRBJ2-1,TRBV5-1,few,.,TGCGCCAGCAGCTCCGGGACATCGAGCTCCTACAATGAGCAGTTCTTC,CASSSGTSSSYNEQFF
TRBJ1-6,TRBV12-3/TRBV12-4,few,TRBD1,TGTGCCAGCAGCAGAAGGACAGGAGGCAATTCACCCCTCCACTTT,CASSRRTGGNSPLHF
TRBJ1-2,TRBV6-6,.,TRBD1,TGTGCCAGCAGTCCAACAGGGGAGGGTGGCTACACCTTC,CASSPTGEGGYTF
TRBJ1-3,TRBV4-2,.,.,TGTGCCAGCAGCGCTCACAGGGCGGGAAACACCATATATTTT,CASSAHRAGNTIYF